These 31 T cell receptor beta chains came from one sample sequenced in a study of CD8 T cells in Susac syndrome. When the RNA was reverse transcribed, random hexamers were used with an input of about 0.45 to 1 ug. TCRdb fed the immunoSEQ multiplex PCR reads into MiXCR, producing one record per CDR3 protein. The profile shows more than 95,000 distinct CDR3 sequences, 90% to 95% of them singletons. Sequenced material: CD4+ T cells from PBMCs. The source is a human donor in good health.

The gene calls are TRBV12-3 or TRBV12-4 and TRBJ1-4; D not certain. Trimming pared 5 bases from V and 7 bases from J, leaving 14 bases between. The CDR3 runs to 14 residues. CDR3 in DNA: TGTGCCAGCAGTCGGTCGACGGGAGGTGAAAAACTGTTTTTT. This gives the protein CASSRSTGGEKLFF.

V usage is TRBV18 and J usage is TRBJ2-2, with 8 bases fitting TRBD1. The CDR3 covers 14 residues. Germline-derived CDR1 and CDR2 are KGHSH and LQKENI. V was pared by 8 bases and J by 2 bases, with 4 bases of the junction left unmatched. The CDR3 reads CASEGQGNTGELFF. Here the CDR3 DNA reads TGTGCCAGCGAAGGACAGGGAAACACCGGGGAGCTGTTTTTT.

The V and J genes are TRBV25-1 and TRBJ2-7; D not certain. V was clipped by 8 bases and J by 1 base, with 15 bases between them. The length of the CDR3 is 14 residues. From germline, CDR1 is MGHDK and CDR2 SYGVNS. Here the CDR3 DNA reads TGTGCCAGCGGAAGGACCTTAGGGTCCTACGAGCAGTACTTC. Translation gives CASGRTLGSYEQYF.

This chain joins TRBV12-3 or TRBV12-4 and TRBJ1-2; 9 nucleotides agree with TRBD1. This CDR3 is 14 amino acids long. Germline trimming cut 5 bases from V and 8 bases from J; bases unmatched to any gene: 9. CDR3 residues: CASSGDRVGGGYTF. The DNA for the CDR3 is TGTGCCAGCAGTGGGGACAGGGTGGGGGGAGGCTACACCTTC.

The V and J genes are TRBV6-5 and TRBJ2-7; no firm D call. Germline assignment: CDR1 MNHEY and CDR2 SVGAGI. This CDR3 is 13 amino acids long. The V gene lost 6 bases and the J gene lost 2 bases, with 11 bases spanning the gap. Here the CDR3 DNA reads TGTGCCAGCAGGCGTCAGAACGCCTACGAGCAGTACTTC. Its translation: CASRRQNAYEQYF.

This chain joins TRBV29-1 and TRBJ1-1, with TRBD1 matching over 7 bases. The CDR3 is 13 amino acids. Unmatched junction bases numbered 10, after V lost 7 bases and J lost 5 bases. The germline gives CDR1 SQVTM, CDR2 ANQGSEA. Here the CDR3 reads CSARDRSDTEAFF. The CDR3 region has the DNA TGCAGCGCCCGGGACAGATCAGATACTGAAGCTTTCTTT.

V and J are TRBV20-1 and TRBJ2-7, with TRBD2 matching 11 bases. The trim removed 0 bases at V and 2 bases at J, leaving 3 bases unmatched. Germline assignment: CDR1 DFQATT and CDR2 SNEGSKA (reference sequence). The length of the CDR3 is 15 residues. CDR3 nucleotides: TGCAGTGCTAGAGACGGGACTAGCGGTACCTACGAGCAGTACTTC. Translation: CSARDGTSGTYEQYF.

The chain links TRBV15 to TRBJ1-4, with D unclear. This CDR3 comprises 18 residues. Germline CDR1 reads LNHNV; CDR2 reads YYDKDF (reference sequence). V was clipped by 0 bases and J by 0 bases, with 14 bases between them. CDR3 bases: TGTGCCACCAGCAGAGAGATGGGAAGGAAGGCAACTAATGAAAAACTGTTTTTT. This sequence encodes CATSREMGRKATNEKLFF.

The chain employs TRBV29-1 and TRBJ2-1; TRBD2 agrees at 9 bases. V shed 5 bases and J 7 bases; nucleotides not matched to a gene: 9. CDR1 SQVTM and CDR2 ANQGSEA come from the germline V gene. The CDR3 length is 14 residues. The chain's CDR3 is CSVLLREGRNEQFF. The CDR3 DNA follows: TGCAGCGTTTTACTGCGGGAGGGCCGAAATGAGCAGTTCTTC.

The CDR3 nucleotides read TGTGCCAGCAGCTTAGGCGCCGGGAGGACATTGAACACCGGGGAGCTGTTTTTT. It specifies CASSLGAGRTLNTGELFF. The chain recombines TRBV7-9 with TRBJ2-2; 7 bases fit TRBD2. CDR1 and CDR2 (germline): SEHNR, FQNEAQ (reference sequence). This CDR3 region has 18 residues. J was trimmed by 1 base and V by 1 base; bases with no gene match: 9. Variable domain in full (rest from reference TRBV7-9 and TRBJ2-2): DTGVSQNPRHKITKRGQNVTFRCDPISEHNRLYWYRQTLGQGPEFLTYFQNEAQLEKSRLLSDRFSAERPKGSFSTLEIQRTEQGDSAMYLCASSLGAGRTLNTGELFFGEGSRLTVL.

The gene calls are TRBV6-5 and TRBJ1-2; D remains unclear. The V end was cut by 6 bases, the J end by 8 bases, with 10 bases between. CDR3 length: 11 amino acids. Germline V CDR1 and CDR2: MNHEY, SVGAGI. CDR3 sequence: CASSSVGGYTF. The CDR3 DNA reads TGTGCCAGCAGCTCTGTCGGGGGCTACACCTTC.

The chain joins TRBV11-3 to TRBJ1-1, with D maybe TRBD1 (5 bases). Germline values: CDR1 SGHNT, CDR2 YENEEA. With 6 bases removed from V and 2 bases from J, the gap between germline ends came to 10 bases. This CDR3 region has 13 residues. Here the CDR3 reads CASSQGYNTEAFF. The CDR3 DNA follows: TGTGCCAGCAGTCAGGGTTATAACACTGAAGCTTTCTTT.

Details on this clonotype: At one of its ends the junction is not consistent with the germline gene, which may arise from a read error. The gene calls are TRBV10-3 and TRBJ2-3; 8 nucleotides agree with TRBD1. The CDR3 totals 16 residues. The V gene's germline CDR1 is ENHRY and CDR2 SYGVKD. This CDR3 is CAICDRQGALPDTQYF. The CDR3 region has the DNA TGTGCCATCTGTGATCGGCAGGGGGCTCTTCCAGATACGCAGTATTTT.

Note on this clonotype: Relative to the germline gene, one junction end is altered; a read error may explain this. The rearrangement joins TRBV7-7 to TRBJ2-5, with D unclear. The CDR3 has 13 residues. Germline values: CDR1 SSHAT, CDR2 FNYEAQ (reference sequence). Written as DNA, the CDR3 is TGTGCTAGCAGCCCCGACTTGAGAGAGACCCAGTACTTC. The encoded protein is CASSPDLRETQYF.

The genes are TRBV20-1 and TRBJ2-7, with 9 positions matching TRBD1. CDR1 and CDR2 from the germline V gene are DFQATT and SNEGSKA (reference sequence). The CDR3 loop spans 16 amino acids. The V segment lost 3 bases and the J segment 1 base; nucleotides outside the gene matches: 10. CDR3 DNA: TGCAGTGCTAGTGGTTATGGGACAGGGAAATCCTACGAGCAGTACTTC. This codes for CSASGYGTGKSYEQYF.

V usage is TRBV19 and J usage is TRBJ2-6, with TRBD1 matching 7 bases. In germline, CDR1 is LNHDA, CDR2 SQIVND (reference sequence). The CDR3 contains 15 residues. Trimming cost V 7 bases and J 0 bases; bases outside gene matches: 3. The CDR3 protein is CASNHRGSGANVLTF. The CDR3 bases are TGTGCCAGTAACCACAGGGGCTCTGGGGCCAACGTCCTGACTTTC. The full variable domain, with the rest looked up from reference TRBV19 and TRBJ2-6, is DGGITQSPKYLFRKEGQNVTLSCEQNLNHDAMYWYRQDPGQGLRLIYYSQIVNDFQKGDIAEGYSVSREKKESFPLTVTSAQKNPTAFYLCASNHRGSGANVLTFGAGSRLTVL.

This clonotype was found a few times. The gene calls are TRBV3-1 and TRBJ2-7, with 10 nucleotides matching TRBD2. The CDR3 covers 16 residues. V trimming: 2 bases; J trimming: 3 bases; junction bases outside the gene matches: 7. CDR1 is LGHDT and CDR2 is YNNKEL in the germline V gene (reference sequence). DNA of the CDR3: TGTGCCAGCAGCCAAAATCTAGCGGGAGTTAACTACGAGCAGTACTTC. This encodes CASSQNLAGVNYEQYF.

The rearrangement links TRBV7-2 to TRBJ2-1; D is perhaps TRBD1 (5 bases). The CDR3 length is 15 residues. The germline gives CDR1 SGHTA, CDR2 FQGNSA. V was trimmed by 3 bases and J by 0 bases, leaving 9 bases between them. The CDR3 region has the DNA TGTGCCAGCAGCTTCCGACAGAGCTCCTACAATGAGCAGTTCTTC. Amino acid sequence: CASSFRQSSYNEQFF.

The chain has TRBV20-1 and TRBJ2-7; D gene ambiguous. CDR3 length: 16 residues. V gave up 2 bases and J gave up 4 bases, with 21 bases separating them. The germline V gene encodes CDR1 DFQATT and CDR2 SNEGSKA (reference sequence). The CDR3 is CSARPVQDPNLYEQYF. In nucleotides, the CDR3 is TGCAGTGCTAGACCGGTCCAGGACCCCAACCTGTACGAGCAGTACTTC.

V usage is TRBV12-3 or TRBV12-4 and J usage is TRBJ1-1; 9 bases match TRBD1. Unmatched junction bases numbered 10, after V lost 4 bases and J lost 10 bases. The CDR3 extends over 14 amino acids. In DNA, the CDR3 is TGTGCCAGCAGTTCCGGGACAGGGCGCTCGGGAGCTTTCTTT. Protein: CASSSGTGRSGAFF.

V usage is TRBV9 and J usage is TRBJ2-3, with 10 bases matching TRBD1. V shed 5 bases and J 4 bases; nucleotides not matched to a gene: 7. This CDR3 comprises 15 residues. The germline V gene has CDR1 SGDLS and CDR2 YYNGEE. The CDR3 nucleotides are TGTGCCAGCAGACCCCCCGGGACAGGGGCAGATACGCAGTATTTT. The encoded protein is CASRPPGTGADTQYF.

This clonotype was observed a single time. CDR3 in amino acids: CASSFSPPDTQYF. As DNA, the CDR3 is TGTGCCAGCAGTTTCTCCCCTCCAGATACGCAGTATTTT. V usage is TRBV12-3 or TRBV12-4 and J usage is TRBJ2-3; unclear D gene. This CDR3 has 13 amino acids. V was clipped by 3 bases and J by 4 bases, with 8 bases between them.

The chain joins TRBV4-3 to TRBJ2-6, with 7 nucleotides matching TRBD1. Germline V gives CDR1 LGHNA, CDR2 YSLEER. This CDR3 has 16 amino acids. Unmatched junction bases numbered 2, after V lost 1 base and J lost 2 bases. In nucleotides, the CDR3 is TGCGCCAGCAGCCAAGGTACAGGGGCTGGGGCCAACGTCCTGACTTTC. This encodes CASSQGTGAGANVLTF.

The chain joins TRBV7-9 to TRBJ2-3, with D perhaps assigned TRBD1 or TRBD2 (5 bases each). V was pared by 5 bases and J by 3 bases, with 12 bases between. Germline lookup yields CDR1 SEHNR and CDR2 FQNEAQ (reference sequence). The CDR3 totals 14 residues. DNA for the CDR3: TGTGCCAGCAGCAGGGACCTCAGTACAGATACGCAGTATTTT. Translating it yields CASSRDLSTDTQYF.

The genes are TRBV7-9 and TRBJ2-3, with 9 nucleotides matching TRBD2. Germline lookup yields CDR1 SEHNR and CDR2 FQNEAQ (reference sequence). J gave up 0 bases and V 5 bases, and 12 bases lay outside the gene matches. The CDR3 has 18 amino acids. The CDR3 loop is CASSPPWLAGPSTDTQYF. DNA for the CDR3: TGTGCCAGCAGCCCCCCCTGGCTAGCGGGACCTAGCACAGATACGCAGTATTTT.

The chain links TRBV4-1 to TRBJ1-5; D gene uncertain. V lost 3 bases and J 7 bases, leaving 13 bases between the germline ends. CDR1 is MGHRA, CDR2 YSYEKL, per germline. The CDR3 consists of 14 residues. The CDR3 DNA is TGCGCCAGCAGCCACGACGTAGGTGGGCAGCCCCAGCATTTT. Translating gives CASSHDVGGQPQHF.

The V call is TRBV3-1, the J call TRBJ1-3; D is possibly TRBD1 (5 bases). This CDR3 is 15 amino acids long. Deletions cut 1 base from V and 3 bases from J, with 10 bases between. The germline CDR1 and CDR2 sequences are LGHDT and YNNKEL (reference sequence). The CDR3 reads CASSQGYRHGNTIYF. The CDR3 coding sequence is TGTGCCAGCAGCCAAGGCTACAGGCATGGAAACACCATATATTTT.

In this sample, this clonotype turned up once. This chain links TRBV9 with TRBJ1-1; unclear D gene. Germline V gene data show CDR1 as SGDLS and CDR2 as YYNGEE. V was shortened by 2 bases and J by 0 bases, with 14 bases between the two germline ends. The CDR3 runs to 16 residues. The CDR3 region is CASSVKGEWMNTEAFF. The DNA of the CDR3 is TGTGCCAGCAGCGTTAAGGGTGAGTGGATGAACACTGAAGCTTTCTTT.

The V and J genes are TRBV3-1 and TRBJ2-3; 10 nucleotides agree with TRBD2. CDR1 and CDR2 from the germline V gene are LGHDT and YNNKEL (reference sequence). The ends lost 1 base at V and 0 bases at J; junction bases unmatched: 10. The CDR3 is made up of 19 amino acids. The CDR3 nucleotides read TGTGCCAGCAGCCAAGCCCGGACTAGCGGATCTTGGAGCACAGATACGCAGTATTTT. It codes for CASSQARTSGSWSTDTQYF.

The chain uses TRBV2 and TRBJ2-3; D possibly matches TRBD1 or TRBD2 (5 bases each). Trimming cost V 7 bases and J 1 base, with 12 bases left between them. The CDR3 runs 14 residues. The germline gives CDR1 SNHLY, CDR2 FYNNEI. CDR3 amino acids: CASNARGRTDTQYF. The CDR3 coding sequence is TGTGCCAGCAATGCCCGGGGCCGCACAGATACGCAGTATTTT.

The chain recombines TRBV30 with TRBJ1-6, with a weak D call TRBD1 (5 bases). CDR3 length equals 16 residues. V was pared by 0 bases and J by 8 bases, with 17 bases between. Germline loops: CDR1 GTSNPN, CDR2 SVGIG (reference sequence). CDR3: CAWSVRGSGTYSPLHF. DNA of the CDR3: TGTGCCTGGAGTGTACGGGGCAGTGGGACCTATTCACCCCTCCACTTT.